The sequence of this T cell receptor beta chain was determined in a study of cytomegalovirus exposure and HLA in healthy donors. General study findings and limits: Later analysis found that TCR beta chains associated with HLA were more clonally expanded than other, equally common chains. The productive fraction for most TCR beta V segments was about 87% or about 30% in an earlier analysis.

A note on this clone: Its antigen is unknown.

From germline, CDR1 is KGHSH and CDR2 LQKENI. Trimming cost V 2 bases and J 7 bases, with 15 bases left between them. The CDR3 is 15 amino acids. The PCR ran on 60 Vbeta and 13 Jbeta primers. Data came from immunoSEQ multiplex PCR; TCRdb stores just in-frame clones and leaves some out. This table has fewer than 150,000 clones, about 79% appearing once. This clonotype was sampled from a male donor in good health and CMV-seronegative. V gene TRBV18 combines with J gene TRBJ1-5; tentatively, D is TRBD1 (5 bases). Sequencing was performed on PBMCs. For the CDR3, the DNA is TGTGCCAGCTCACCAGGTCAGGGCGTCTTCCAGCCCCAGCATTTT. Protein product: CASSPGQGVFQPQHF.